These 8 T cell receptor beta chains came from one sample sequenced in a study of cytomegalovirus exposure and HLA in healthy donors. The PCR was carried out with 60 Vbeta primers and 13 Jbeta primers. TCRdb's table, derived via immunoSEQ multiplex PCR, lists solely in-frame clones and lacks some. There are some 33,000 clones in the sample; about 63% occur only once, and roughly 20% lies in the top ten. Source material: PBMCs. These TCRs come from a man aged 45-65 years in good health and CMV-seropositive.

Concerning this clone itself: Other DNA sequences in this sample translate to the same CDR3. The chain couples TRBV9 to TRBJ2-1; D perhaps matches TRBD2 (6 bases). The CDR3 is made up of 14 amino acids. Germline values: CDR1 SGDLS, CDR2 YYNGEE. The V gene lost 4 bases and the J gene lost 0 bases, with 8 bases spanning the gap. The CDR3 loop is CASSPGDSYNEQFF. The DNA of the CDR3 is TGTGCCAGCAGCCCGGGGGACTCCTACAATGAGCAGTTCTTC.

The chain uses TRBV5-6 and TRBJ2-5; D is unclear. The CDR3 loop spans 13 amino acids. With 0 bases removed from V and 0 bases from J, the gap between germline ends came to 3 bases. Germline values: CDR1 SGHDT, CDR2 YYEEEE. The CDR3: CASSLDYQETQYF. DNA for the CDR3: TGTGCCAGCAGCTTGGACTACCAAGAGACCCAGTACTTC.

The CDR3 bases are TGCAGCGTCCGGGGACTAGCGGTTAGCACAGATACGCAGTATTTT. This sequence encodes CSVRGLAVSTDTQYF. This chain links TRBV29-1 with TRBJ2-3; 11 bases agree with TRBD2. Unmatched junction bases numbered 5, after V lost 6 bases and J lost 0 bases. This CDR3 is 15 amino acids long. Germline V gives CDR1 SQVTM, CDR2 ANQGSEA.

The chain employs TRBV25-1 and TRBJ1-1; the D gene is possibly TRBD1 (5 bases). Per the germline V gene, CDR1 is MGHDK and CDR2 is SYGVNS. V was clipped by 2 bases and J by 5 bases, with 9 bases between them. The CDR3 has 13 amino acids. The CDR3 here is CASSEQGVTEAFF. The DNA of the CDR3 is TGTGCCAGCAGTGAACAGGGCGTGACTGAAGCTTTCTTT.

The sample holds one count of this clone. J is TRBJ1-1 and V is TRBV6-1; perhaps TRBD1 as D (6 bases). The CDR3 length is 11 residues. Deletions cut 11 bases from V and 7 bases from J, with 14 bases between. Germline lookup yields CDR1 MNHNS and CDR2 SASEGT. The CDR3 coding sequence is TGTGCCGGAATGACAGGACTTGAAGCTTTCTTT. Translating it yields CAGMTGLEAFF.

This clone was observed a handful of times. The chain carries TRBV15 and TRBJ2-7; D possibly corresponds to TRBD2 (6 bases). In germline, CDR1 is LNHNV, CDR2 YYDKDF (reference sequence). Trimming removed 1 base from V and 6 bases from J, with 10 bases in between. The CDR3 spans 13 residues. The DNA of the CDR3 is TGTGCCACCAGCAGAGCGGGGGTAGGCGAGCAGTACTTC. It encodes CATSRAGVGEQYF. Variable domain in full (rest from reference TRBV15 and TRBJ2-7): DAMVIQNPRYQVTQFGKPVTLSCSQTLNHNVMYWYQQKSSQAPKLLFHYYDKDFNNEADTPDNFQSRRPNTSFCFLDIRSPGLGDTAMYLCATSRAGVGEQYFGPGTRLTVT.

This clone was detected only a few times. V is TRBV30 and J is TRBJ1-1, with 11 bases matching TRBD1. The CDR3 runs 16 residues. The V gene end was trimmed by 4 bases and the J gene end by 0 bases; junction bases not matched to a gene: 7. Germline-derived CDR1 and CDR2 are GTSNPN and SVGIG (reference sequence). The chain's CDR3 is CAWKRDRGWVNTEAFF. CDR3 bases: TGTGCCTGGAAAAGGGACAGGGGGTGGGTGAACACTGAAGCTTTCTTT.

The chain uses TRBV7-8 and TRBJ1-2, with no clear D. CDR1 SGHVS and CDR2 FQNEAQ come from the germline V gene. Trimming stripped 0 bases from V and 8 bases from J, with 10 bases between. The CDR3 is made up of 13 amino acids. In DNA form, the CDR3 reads TGTGCCAGCAGCTTAGCGCTTACAGTGGGCTACACCTTC. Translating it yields CASSLALTVGYTF.